These 27 T cell receptor beta chains originate from one sample sequenced in a study of T cells in tuberculosis. Sample time point: new active TB diagnosis, blood taken before or within 7 days of starting treatment. Data came from immunoSEQ multiplex PCR; TCRdb stores just in-frame clones and leaves some out. Counted here are over 25,000 clones, 92% occurring once; the ten biggest clones make up 6.5% to 8.5%. Sequencing used PBMCs, obtained at tuberculosis diagnosis. The receptors come from an adult with tuberculosis. Some clones in this sample may be carry-over from other donors' samples.

The chain employs TRBV5-1 and TRBJ2-3; 8 nucleotides line up with TRBD1. V shed 4 bases, J shed 2 bases, and the junction held 6 bases outside the gene matches. The CDR3 covers 15 residues. The V gene's germline CDR1 is SGHRS and CDR2 YFSETQ. CDR3 loop: CASSMDRAPTDTQYF. CDR3 in DNA: TGCGCCAGCAGCATGGACAGGGCCCCCACAGATACGCAGTATTTT.

This clone is a singleton in its sample. V and J are TRBV19 and TRBJ1-3; D is perhaps TRBD1 (6 bases). CDR1 and CDR2 from the germline V gene are LNHDA and SQIVND (reference sequence). Trimming removed 7 bases from V and 1 base from J, with 17 bases in between. The CDR3 covers 16 residues. The CDR3 sequence: CASNPQDRYSGNTIYF. CDR3 bases: TGTGCCAGTAATCCCCAGGACAGATATTCTGGAAACACCATATATTTT.

This chain links TRBV18 with TRBJ1-1; 9 positions match TRBD1. The CDR3 runs 16 residues. The V gene end was trimmed by 0 bases and the J gene end by 6 bases; junction bases not matched to a gene: 8. CDR1 is KGHSH and CDR2 is LQKENI in the germline V gene. DNA of the CDR3: TGTGCCAGCTCACCACCGACAGGGACAGGGATCGCTGAAGCTTTCTTT. Its translation: CASSPPTGTGIAEAFF. The full variable domain, in which reference TRBV18 and TRBJ1-1 provide the parts outside the CDR3, is NAGVMQNPRHLVRRRGQEARLRCSPMKGHSHVYWYRQLPEEGLKFMVYLQKENIIDESGMPKERFSAEFPKEGPSILRIQQVVRGDSAAYFCASSPPTGTGIAEAFFGQGTRLTVV.

This sequence joins TRBV11-2 and TRBJ1-2; D call uncertain. The V and J ends lost 0 bases and 7 bases respectively, with 15 bases between them. CDR1 and CDR2 (germline): SGHAT, FQNNGV. The CDR3 has 15 amino acids. The CDR3: CASSLDRGGSGGYTF. CDR3 sequence (DNA): TGTGCCAGCAGCTTAGATCGGGGAGGGAGTGGTGGCTACACCTTC.

The chain joins TRBV5-4 to TRBJ2-7; 8 nucleotides match TRBD1. Germline V gene lookup returns CDR1 SGHNT and CDR2 YYREEE (reference sequence). V lost 0 bases and J lost 0; bases outside the gene matches: 8. This CDR3 contains 17 residues. The CDR3 nucleotides read TGTGCCAGCAGCTTGGCCGCAACAGGGGGATTCTCCTACGAGCAGTACTTC. Its protein product is CASSLAATGGFSYEQYF.

This chain connects TRBV5-6 to TRBJ1-1; 10 bases agree with TRBD1. The CDR3 is 13 amino acids. J lost 10 bases, V lost 4 bases, and 7 bases had no gene match. Per the germline V gene, CDR1 is SGHDT and CDR2 is YYEEEE. CDR3 amino acids: CASSIGQGDLAFF. The CDR3 nucleotides read TGTGCCAGCAGCATTGGACAGGGGGACTTAGCTTTCTTT. The variable domain in full, completed from reference TRBV5-6 and TRBJ1-1, reads DAGVTQSPTHLIKTRGQQVTLRCSPKSGHDTVSWYQQALGQGPQFIFQYYEEEERQRGNFPDRFSGHQFPNYSSELNVNALLLGDSALYLCASSIGQGDLAFFGQGTRLTVV.

The chain carries TRBV5-6 and TRBJ2-1; 8 nucleotides agree with TRBD2. Germline CDR1 and CDR2: SGHDT and YYEEEE. Trimming took 3 bases from V and 9 from J; bases not matched to a gene: 11. The CDR3 is 15 residues long. In nucleotides, the CDR3 is TGTGCCAGCAGCTGGGGGACTAGTCGTTGGCGTGAGCAGTTCTTC. Translated: CASSWGTSRWREQFF.

This clone has just one count. V and J are TRBV10-3 and TRBJ1-5; TRBD1 agrees at 9 bases. Germline lookup yields CDR1 ENHRY and CDR2 SYGVKD. The CDR3 consists of 15 residues. V lost 3 bases, J lost 3 bases, and 3 bases stayed unmatched. The CDR3 is CAISDDRGNNQPQHF. The CDR3 bases are TGTGCCATCAGTGACGACAGGGGGAACAATCAGCCCCAGCATTTT.

The chain joins TRBV27 to TRBJ1-6, with TRBD1 matching 10 bases. This CDR3 is 16 amino acids long. V dropped 5 bases and J dropped 10; count of bases not matched to a gene: 11. CDR1 and CDR2 (germline): MNHEY, SMNVEV (reference sequence). The CDR3 sequence: CASSTLPGQGWSPLHF. CDR3 nucleotides: TGTGCCAGCAGTACTCTACCGGGACAGGGGTGGTCACCCCTCCACTTT.

This chain links TRBV18 with TRBJ2-1; 7 bases map to TRBD1. Trimming removed 4 bases from V and 4 bases from J; junction bases left unmatched: 7. This CDR3 is built from 15 residues. Germline V gives CDR1 KGHSH, CDR2 LQKENI. CDR3 sequence: CASSRTGTDYNEQFF. DNA of the CDR3: TGTGCCAGCTCACGGACCGGGACAGATTACAATGAGCAGTTCTTC.

This rearrangement joins TRBV7-3 to TRBJ2-5; unclear D gene. Trimming removed 3 bases from V and 2 bases from J, with 13 bases in between. Germline-derived CDR1 and CDR2 are SGHTA and FQGTGA. The CDR3 loop spans 15 amino acids. The CDR3: CASSFSPARQETQYF. CDR3 DNA sequence: TGTGCCAGCAGCTTTAGTCCAGCGCGACAAGAGACCCAGTACTTC. The whole variable domain, filled in from reference TRBV7-3 and TRBJ2-5, reads GAGVSQTPSNKVTEKGKYVELRCDPISGHTALYWYRQSLGQGPEFLIYFQGTGAADDSGLPNDRFFAVRPEGSVSTLKIQRTERGDSAVYLCASSFSPARQETQYFGPGTRLLVL.

The chain couples TRBV5-1 to TRBJ1-6, with D tentatively TRBD1 (6 bases). Germline V gene data show CDR1 as SGHRS and CDR2 as YFSETQ. The CDR3 is 17 amino acids. V was cut by 0 bases and J by 9 bases, with 19 bases left in between. CDR3 DNA: TGCGCCAGCAGCTTGGTAGTGCGGGGGGCGAGGATTTCACCCCTCCACTTT. Encoded protein: CASSLVVRGARISPLHF. The whole variable domain, filled in from reference TRBV5-1 and TRBJ1-6, reads KAGVTQTPRYLIKTRGQQVTLSCSPISGHRSVSWYQQTPGQGLQFLFEYFSETQRNKGNFPGRFSGRQFSNSRSEMNVSTLELGDSALYLCASSLVVRGARISPLHFGNGTRLTVT.

This clone is deemed medium-sized (0.01 to 0.1%). Other nucleotide sequences from this sample produce the same CDR3. The gene calls are TRBV9 and TRBJ1-3; D is ambiguous. The CDR3 is made up of 14 amino acids. V lost 0 bases to trimming and J lost 3 bases, with 7 bases between them. CDR1 SGDLS and CDR2 YYNGEE come from the germline V gene. The CDR3, as DNA: TGTGCCAGCAGCGTAGCCCTGTATGGAAACACCATATATTTT. It specifies CASSVALYGNTIYF.

J is TRBJ1-1 and V is TRBV29-1, with D possibly matching TRBD1 (5 bases). CDR3 length: 14 amino acids. V lost 1 base and J lost 1, with 10 bases in between. CDR1 and CDR2 (germline): SQVTM, ANQGSEA. CDR3 coding DNA: TGCAGCGTTGAAGGCCAGGGAAGGAACACTGAAGCTTTCTTT. It translates to CSVEGQGRNTEAFF.

Only one count was recorded for this clone. V and J are TRBV11-2 and TRBJ1-2, with D possibly matching TRBD1 (6 bases). CDR1 is SGHAT, CDR2 FQNNGV, per germline. The CDR3 covers 13 residues. Trimming took off 5 bases at V and 4 bases at J, with 11 bases between the two ends. The CDR3 DNA is TGTGCCAGCAGCGCGGACAGCCTCTATGGCTACACCTTC. Its protein product is CASSADSLYGYTF. The entire variable domain, with the rest obtained from reference TRBV11-2 and TRBJ1-2, is as follows: EAGVAQSPRYKIIEKRQSVAFWCNPISGHATLYWYQQILGQGPKLLIQFQNNGVVDDSQLPKDRFSAERLKGVDSTLKIQPAKLEDSAVYLCASSADSLYGYTFGSGTRLTVV.

The J gene is TRBJ2-3, the V gene TRBV7-9; the D is unclear. CDR1 SEHNR and CDR2 FQNEAQ come from the germline V gene (reference sequence). Trimming cost V 3 bases and J 3 bases, with 4 bases left between them. The CDR3 covers 12 residues. In DNA form, the CDR3 reads TGTGCCAGCAGCTTTGAGACAGATACGCAGTATTTT. Amino acid sequence: CASSFETDTQYF. Full variable domain (missing parts from reference TRBV7-9 and TRBJ2-3): DTGVSQNPRHKITKRGQNVTFRCDPISEHNRLYWYRQTLGQGPEFLTYFQNEAQLEKSRLLSDRFSAERPKGSFSTLEIQRTEQGDSAMYLCASSFETDTQYFGPGTRLTVL.

This clone was seen once. The genes are TRBV6-5 and TRBJ1-5; TRBD1 agrees at 7 bases. V shed 6 bases and J 4 bases; nucleotides not matched to a gene: 9. CDR1 is MNHEY and CDR2 is SVGAGI in the germline V gene. The CDR3 has 15 amino acids. CDR3 amino acids: CASRNLDRENQPQHF. DNA for the CDR3: TGTGCCAGCAGAAACTTAGACAGGGAGAATCAGCCCCAGCATTTT.

This rearrangement joins TRBV2 to TRBJ2-3, with D possibly TRBD1 on 6 matching bases. The CDR3 consists of 15 residues. Trimming stripped 6 bases from V and 1 base from J, with 14 bases between. Germline assignment: CDR1 SNHLY and CDR2 FYNNEI. The CDR3 is CASRESGTRTDTQYF. The DNA of the CDR3 is TGTGCCAGCAGGGAATCCGGGACACGCACAGATACGCAGTATTTT.

J is TRBJ1-3 and V is TRBV9; D unresolved. Germline CDR1 reads SGDLS; CDR2 reads YYNGEE. The CDR3 spans 15 residues. Trimming cost V 2 bases and J 3 bases, with 12 bases left between them. The CDR3: CASSVVDDSGNTIYF. The CDR3 region has the DNA TGTGCCAGCAGCGTCGTAGATGATAGTGGAAACACCATATATTTT.

This chain links TRBV7-8 with TRBJ2-4; 10 bases match TRBD1. The CDR3 spans 17 residues. With 5 bases clipped from V and 0 bases from J, the junction kept 7 bases outside the gene matches. CDR1 is SGHVS and CDR2 is FQNEAQ in the germline V gene. The CDR3 DNA reads TGTGCCAGCAGCCCGGGACAGGGGTCGGTAGCCAAAAACATTCAGTACTTC. It is translated as CASSPGQGSVAKNIQYF.

The chain is built from TRBV11-2 and TRBJ2-3, with D perhaps TRBD1 (5 bases). V gave up 1 base and J gave up 2 bases, with 13 bases separating them. This CDR3 comprises 16 residues. Germline CDR1 and CDR2: SGHAT and FQNNGV. CDR3 region: CASSLGGRGFTDTQYF. The CDR3 DNA reads TGTGCCAGCAGCTTAGGGGGCCGCGGATTCACAGATACGCAGTATTTT.

Note on this clone: Distinct nucleotide sequences in the sample also encode this CDR3. The chain employs TRBV5-1 and TRBJ1-1; 7 positions agree with TRBD1. Germline-derived CDR1 and CDR2 are SGHRS and YFSETQ. V shed 4 bases, J shed 1 base, and the junction held 4 bases outside the gene matches. The CDR3 length is 14 residues. In nucleotides, the CDR3 is TGCGCCAGCAGCCCGGGGACAGCGAACACTGAAGCTTTCTTT. Translating gives CASSPGTANTEAFF.

The chain combines TRBV18 with TRBJ1-1, with 7 bases identical to TRBD1. Losses at the gene ends were 2 bases for V and 2 bases for J; bases not matched to a gene: 8. The CDR3 runs to 16 residues. CDR1 and CDR2 (germline): KGHSH, LQKENI. CDR3 protein: CASSPGQVGLNTEAFF. The CDR3 bases are TGTGCCAGCTCACCAGGACAGGTCGGACTCAACACTGAAGCTTTCTTT. The entire variable domain, with the rest obtained from reference TRBV18 and TRBJ1-1, is as follows: NAGVMQNPRHLVRRRGQEARLRCSPMKGHSHVYWYRQLPEEGLKFMVYLQKENIIDESGMPKERFSAEFPKEGPSILRIQQVVRGDSAAYFCASSPGQVGLNTEAFFGQGTRLTVV.

The rearrangement uses TRBV19 and TRBJ2-3; TRBD2 agrees at 11 bases. The CDR3 contains 15 residues. Germline loops: CDR1 LNHDA, CDR2 SQIVND (reference sequence). Unmatched junction bases numbered 8, after V lost 10 bases and J lost 2 bases. DNA of the CDR3: TGTGCCACCAAGACTAGCGGGGCGGCCACAGATACGCAGTATTTT. Protein: CATKTSGAATDTQYF.

The rearrangement uses TRBV7-2 and TRBJ2-7; the D gene is possibly TRBD2 (5 bases). The CDR3 is 12 residues long. CDR1 SGHTA and CDR2 FQGNSA come from the germline V gene. V lost 4 bases, J lost 9 bases, and 13 bases lay in between. CDR3 residues: CASSSTLAVQYF. As DNA, the CDR3 is TGTGCCAGCAGCTCCACCCTAGCCGTGCAGTACTTC.

The chain combines TRBV5-1 with TRBJ1-4, with TRBD1 identical over 11 bases. V lost 4 bases and J lost 11; bases outside the gene matches: 4. In germline, CDR1 is SGHRS, CDR2 YFSETQ. The CDR3 covers 13 residues. The CDR3 coding sequence is TGCGCCAGCAGCATCGGACAGGGGGCGAAACTGTTTTTT. This gives the protein CASSIGQGAKLFF.

The chain uses TRBV2 and TRBJ2-1; TRBD2 agrees at 16 bases. The germline V gene encodes CDR1 SNHLY and CDR2 FYNNEI. The CDR3 contains 15 residues. V lost 8 bases and J lost 9; bases outside the gene matches: 7. CDR3 region: CASAPGLAGGGEQFF. The CDR3 DNA sequence: TGTGCCAGCGCACCGGGACTAGCGGGGGGGGGTGAGCAGTTCTTC.